Listed below are T cell receptor beta chains from one sample, sequenced in a study of T-cell reconstitution after alpha-beta-depleted transplantation in children. One entry per CDR3 protein, called by TCRdb with MiXCR from the PCR reads. This sample has 230,000 or so distinct CDR3 sequences; approximately 9.7% occur once, and the top ten carry approximately 5%. Source: PBMCs from the stem cell graft donor, taken from the stem cell graft. The source of these receptors is a human donor who donated a stem cell graft to a child with SCID. The CDR3 runs from the conserved cysteine through the conserved F or W. Each record gives: J gene, D gene, V gene, clone size, CDR3 DNA, CDR3 protein. D genes are given only for firm matches. Size tells how often a clone was seen (once, few, many) or the class of an expanded clone, and some rows leave it out.

j_gene: TRBJ2-4
d_gene: .
v_gene: TRBV2
abundance: many
CDR3nt: TGTGCCAGCAGTGACGAGGGAGCGAACATTCAGTACTTC
CDR3aa: CASSDEGANIQYF

j_gene: TRBJ2-1
d_gene: TRBD1
v_gene: TRBV3-1
abundance: few
CDR3nt: TGTGCCAGCACCCTTAACAGGGGGGAGCAGTTCTTC
CDR3aa: CASTLNRGEQFF

j_gene: TRBJ2-2
d_gene: .
v_gene: TRBV2
abundance: many
CDR3nt: TGTGCCAGCAGTACCTTCAGGGAAACCGGGGAGCTGTTTTTT
CDR3aa: CASSTFRETGELFF

j_gene: TRBJ2-1
d_gene: TRBD1
v_gene: TRBV5-1
abundance: many
CDR3nt: TGCGCCAGCAGCTTCCGGGACAGCGGCAATGAGCAGTTCTTC
CDR3aa: CASSFRDSGNEQFF

j_gene: TRBJ2-3
d_gene: .
v_gene: TRBV29-1
abundance: many
CDR3nt: TGCAGCGTTAAGAGGGTAGCGGTCTACACAGATACGCAGTATTTT
CDR3aa: CSVKRVAVYTDTQYF

j_gene: TRBJ1-2
d_gene: TRBD1
v_gene: TRBV20-1
abundance: .
CDR3nt: TGCAGTGCGAGCGGGACAGGGGGCGACTATGGCTACACCTTC
CDR3aa: CSASGTGGDYGYTF

j_gene: TRBJ1-4
d_gene: .
v_gene: TRBV7-2
abundance: many
CDR3nt: TGTGCCAGCAGCTTAGTCTGGGATGAAAAACTGTTTTTT
CDR3aa: CASSLVWDEKLFF

j_gene: TRBJ2-1
d_gene: .
v_gene: TRBV9
abundance: many
CDR3nt: TGTGCCTCCGGGGTTTACAATGAGCAGTTCTTC
CDR3aa: CASGVYNEQFF

j_gene: TRBJ1-1
d_gene: .
v_gene: TRBV6-1
abundance: many
CDR3nt: TGTGCCACCCGAGGTTACGGAGGAACTGAAGCTTTCTTT
CDR3aa: CATRGYGGTEAFF

j_gene: TRBJ1-3
d_gene: TRBD1
v_gene: TRBV7-9
abundance: many
CDR3nt: TGTGCCAGCAGCCCGGACAGGCCTTCGAGGGGAAACACCATATATTTT
CDR3aa: CASSPDRPSRGNTIYF

j_gene: TRBJ2-1
d_gene: TRBD2
v_gene: TRBV4-3
abundance: .
CDR3nt: TGCGCCAGCAGCCAGAGCGGGGGGGCAAATGAGCAGTTCTTC
CDR3aa: CASSQSGGANEQFF

j_gene: TRBJ1-2
d_gene: .
v_gene: TRBV20-1
abundance: many
CDR3nt: TGCAGTGCTAGGGTTCGCGCCAACGGAGGTGGCTACACCTTC
CDR3aa: CSARVRANGGGYTF

j_gene: TRBJ1-6
d_gene: .
v_gene: TRBV12-3/TRBV12-4
abundance: many
CDR3nt: TGTGCCAGCAGGGGGGACTTAAATTCACCCCTCCACTTT
CDR3aa: CASRGDLNSPLHF

j_gene: TRBJ2-2
d_gene: .
v_gene: TRBV7-2
abundance: many
CDR3nt: TGTGCCAGCAGCTTAGGGCTAGTGAACACCGGGGAGCTGTTTTTT
CDR3aa: CASSLGLVNTGELFF

j_gene: TRBJ2-7
d_gene: .
v_gene: TRBV14
abundance: many
CDR3nt: TGTGCCAGCAGCCAAGTTTGGGCCTACGAGCAGTACTTC
CDR3aa: CASSQVWAYEQYF

j_gene: TRBJ2-3
d_gene: .
v_gene: TRBV7-2
abundance: many
CDR3nt: TGTGCCAGCAGCTTAACCTATCATGCGGAAAGCACAGATACGCAGTATTTT
CDR3aa: CASSLTYHAESTDTQYF

j_gene: TRBJ1-1
d_gene: .
v_gene: TRBV7-9
abundance: many
CDR3nt: TGTGCCAGCAGCTTGCACAGTTTGAACACTGAAGCTTTCTTT
CDR3aa: CASSLHSLNTEAFF

j_gene: TRBJ1-3
d_gene: TRBD1
v_gene: TRBV30
abundance: many
CDR3nt: TGTGCCTCTTCCCAGGGGGCCTCTGGAAACACCATATATTTT
CDR3aa: CASSQGASGNTIYF

j_gene: TRBJ2-7
d_gene: TRBD1
v_gene: TRBV10-1
abundance: many
CDR3nt: TGCGCCAGCAGCTCCGGGACAGGGGGTGTCGAGCAGTACTTC
CDR3aa: CASSSGTGGVEQYF

j_gene: TRBJ2-3
d_gene: TRBD2
v_gene: TRBV15
abundance: many
CDR3nt: TGTGCCACCAGCAGGGGGTCCCTTAGCGGGGGCCGCACAGATACGCAGTATTTT
CDR3aa: CATSRGSLSGGRTDTQYF

j_gene: TRBJ1-6
d_gene: TRBD1
v_gene: TRBV12-3/TRBV12-4
abundance: many
CDR3nt: TGTGCCAGCAGTCTAGCGAACCAACAGGGGGGTAATTCACCCCTCCACTTT
CDR3aa: CASSLANQQGGNSPLHF

j_gene: TRBJ2-4
d_gene: .
v_gene: TRBV27
abundance: many
CDR3nt: TGTGCCTCCAGTTGGGGGCAGGGAGGAAACATTCAGTACTTC
CDR3aa: CASSWGQGGNIQYF

j_gene: TRBJ2-2
d_gene: TRBD2
v_gene: TRBV7-8
abundance: .
CDR3nt: TGTGCCAGCAGCTTAGCACTAGCGGGGGGGGAGCTGTTTTTT
CDR3aa: CASSLALAGGELFF

j_gene: TRBJ1-1
d_gene: .
v_gene: TRBV20-1
abundance: .
CDR3nt: TGCAGTGCTAGCGATAGACCTTCTCCGGGGACTGAAGCTTTCTTT
CDR3aa: CSASDRPSPGTEAFF

j_gene: TRBJ2-7
d_gene: TRBD1
v_gene: TRBV7-2
abundance: .
CDR3nt: TGTGCCAGCAGCCCCCGACAGGGCTCCTACGAGCAGTACTTC
CDR3aa: CASSPRQGSYEQYF

j_gene: TRBJ2-1
d_gene: .
v_gene: TRBV28
abundance: many
CDR3nt: TGTGCCAGCAGTTTAAGCGGTAGCGGCTACAATGAGCAGTTCTTC
CDR3aa: CASSLSGSGYNEQFF

j_gene: TRBJ1-2
d_gene: .
v_gene: TRBV2
abundance: many
CDR3nt: TGTGCCAGCGGTGACCCTATCCTGCTCTATGGCTACACCTTC
CDR3aa: CASGDPILLYGYTF

j_gene: TRBJ1-2
d_gene: TRBD1
v_gene: TRBV12-3/TRBV12-4
abundance: many
CDR3nt: TGTGCCAGCAGTTTAGGGCAGGGGGCATTGAATGGCTACACCTTC
CDR3aa: CASSLGQGALNGYTF

j_gene: TRBJ1-4
d_gene: .
v_gene: TRBV18
abundance: many
CDR3nt: TGTGCCAGCTCAGGAACCGGGACACCCGCAACTAATGAAAAACTGTTTTTT
CDR3aa: CASSGTGTPATNEKLFF

j_gene: TRBJ1-2
d_gene: .
v_gene: TRBV7-9
abundance: .
CDR3nt: TGTGCCAGCAGCGCGAGACAGGAGATTAACTATGGCTACACCTTC
CDR3aa: CASSARQEINYGYTF

j_gene: TRBJ2-2
d_gene: .
v_gene: TRBV2
abundance: many
CDR3nt: TGTGCCAGCAGGGGACGCACCGGGGAGCTGTTTTTT
CDR3aa: CASRGRTGELFF

j_gene: TRBJ2-1
d_gene: TRBD2
v_gene: TRBV19
abundance: .
CDR3nt: TGTGCCAGTAGGAATCGGCTAGCGGGTTACAATGAGCAGTTCTTC
CDR3aa: CASRNRLAGYNEQFF

j_gene: TRBJ1-2
d_gene: TRBD1
v_gene: TRBV15
abundance: many
CDR3nt: TGTGCCACCAGCAGAGAACGACTATCCGGACAGGGCTATGGCTACACCTTC
CDR3aa: CATSRERLSGQGYGYTF

j_gene: TRBJ1-5
d_gene: .
v_gene: TRBV5-1
abundance: many
CDR3nt: TGCGCCAGCAGCCCGGGACTCTCCCCTTATCAGCCCCAGCATTTT
CDR3aa: CASSPGLSPYQPQHF

j_gene: TRBJ1-4
d_gene: .
v_gene: TRBV4-1
abundance: many
CDR3nt: TGCGCCAGCAGCCAAGACGAGTGGGGACGGGTTAATGAAAAACTGTTTTTT
CDR3aa: CASSQDEWGRVNEKLFF

j_gene: TRBJ2-4
d_gene: TRBD2
v_gene: TRBV2
abundance: many
CDR3nt: TGTGCCAGCAGTCCGGGACTAGCGGGGGGGCTTCAGTACTTC
CDR3aa: CASSPGLAGGLQYF

j_gene: TRBJ1-2
d_gene: .
v_gene: TRBV19
abundance: many
CDR3nt: TGTGCCAGTGCGACGGGGGCCTTATATGGCTACACCTTC
CDR3aa: CASATGALYGYTF